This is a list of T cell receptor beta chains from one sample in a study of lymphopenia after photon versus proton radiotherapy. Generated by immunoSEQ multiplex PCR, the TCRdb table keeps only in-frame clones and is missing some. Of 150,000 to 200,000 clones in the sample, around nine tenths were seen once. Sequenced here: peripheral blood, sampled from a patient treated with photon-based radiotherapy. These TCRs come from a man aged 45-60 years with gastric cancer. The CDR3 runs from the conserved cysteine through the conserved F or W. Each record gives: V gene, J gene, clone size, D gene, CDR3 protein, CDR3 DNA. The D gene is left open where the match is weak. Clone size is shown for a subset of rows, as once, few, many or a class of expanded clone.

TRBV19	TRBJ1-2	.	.	CASSIDRRPGGYTF	TGTGCCAGTAGTATTGACCGACGTCCAGGTGGCTACACCTTC
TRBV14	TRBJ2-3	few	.	CASSHFGGLSSTDTQYF	TGTGCCAGCAGCCATTTCGGCGGCTTATCTAGCACAGATACGCAGTATTTT
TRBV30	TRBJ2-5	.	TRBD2	CAWSRFAGGPETQYF	TGTGCCTGGAGCCGCTTCGCGGGAGGGCCAGAGACCCAGTACTTC
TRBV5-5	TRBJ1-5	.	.	CASSREGWGNQPQHF	TGTGCCAGCTCCAGAGAGGGCTGGGGGAATCAGCCCCAGCATTTT
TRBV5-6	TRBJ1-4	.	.	CASRYWTNEKLFF	TGTGCCAGCAGATACTGGACTAATGAAAAACTGTTTTTT
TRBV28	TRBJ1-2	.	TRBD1	CASSLRTGSVYGYTF	TGTGCCAGCAGTTTACGGACAGGGTCGGTCTATGGCTACACCTTC
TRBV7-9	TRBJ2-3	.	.	CASSLGVAKVEMGYF	TGTGCCAGCAGCTTAGGAGTAGCAAAAGTGGAGATGGGGTATTTT
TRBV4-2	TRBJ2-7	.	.	CASSRSRDGPYEQYF	TGTGCCAGCAGCCGATCCCGGGACGGACCCTACGAGCAGTACTTC
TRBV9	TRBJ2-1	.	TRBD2	CASSVAGLAEIYNEQFF	TGTGCCAGCAGCGTAGCGGGACTAGCGGAAATTTACAATGAGCAGTTCTTC
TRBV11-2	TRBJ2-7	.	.	CASSSGRRSYEQYF	TGTGCCAGCAGCTCGGGACGGCGCTCCTACGAGCAGTACTTC
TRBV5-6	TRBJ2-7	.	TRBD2	CASSFFSTSGNHEQYF	TGTGCCAGCAGCTTTTTTTCCACTAGCGGGAACCACGAGCAGTACTTC
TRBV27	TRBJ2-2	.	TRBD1	CASRRKSGTGNTGELFF	TGTGCCAGCAGACGAAAATCCGGGACAGGGAACACCGGGGAGCTGTTTTTT
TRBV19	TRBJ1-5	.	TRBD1	CASSLLDRGGRGNQPQHF	TGTGCCAGTAGTCTCCTAGACAGGGGGGGTAGGGGCAATCAGCCCCAGCATTTT
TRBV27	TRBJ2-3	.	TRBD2	CASSPSGLGRGTDTQYF	TGTGCCAGCAGTCCCTCTGGACTAGGCAGGGGCACAGATACGCAGTATTTT
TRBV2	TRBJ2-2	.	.	CASRASGESGELFF	TGTGCCAGCAGAGCTTCAGGGGAGTCGGGGGAGCTGTTTTTT
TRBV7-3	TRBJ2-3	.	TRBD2	CASSSGLAGGTDTQYF	TGTGCCAGCAGCTCCGGACTAGCGGGTGGCACAGATACGCAGTATTTT
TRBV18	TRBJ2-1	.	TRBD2	CASSPSPGGNEQFF	TGTGCCAGCTCACCATCTCCCGGGGGGAATGAGCAGTTCTTC
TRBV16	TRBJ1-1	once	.	CASSIGTGTEAFF	TGTGCCAGCAGCATAGGGACGGGGACTGAAGCTTTCTTT
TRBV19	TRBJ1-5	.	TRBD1	CASRPIGGQGADQPQHF	TGTGCCAGTAGGCCCATAGGTGGACAGGGGGCGGATCAGCCCCAGCATTTT